One sample yielded the 23 T cell receptor beta chains listed below, sequenced in a study of CD8 T cells in ankylosing spondylitis. Study outcomes and limitations: One TCR beta motif, made up of fewer than 10 highly homologous variants, appeared characteristic of ankylosing spondylitis blood.

One entry per CDR3 protein results from TCRdb running MiXCR on the 5' RACE reads. The sample carries some 130,000 distinct CDR3 sequences, more than 15% recorded once. Their recognized antigens are unknown. Sequenced: blood, either unsorted or a sorted T cell fraction (not recorded which). These receptors came from a male donor with ankylosing spondylitis.

The chain links TRBV11-2 to TRBJ2-2; D is ambiguous. V dropped 3 bases and J dropped 1 base, with 24 bases sitting between them. Germline loops: CDR1 SGHAT, CDR2 FQNNGV. The CDR3 loop spans 20 amino acids. DNA of the CDR3: TGTGCCAGCAGCTTCTTGCGCCGGACCCAAATGCCCAGGAACACCGGGGAGCTGTTTTTT. Its translation: CASSFLRRTQMPRNTGELFF.

The chain links TRBV29-1 to TRBJ1-1, with unresolved D. Germline loops: CDR1 SQVTM, CDR2 ANQGSEA. The CDR3 consists of 12 residues. Deletions cut 5 bases from V and 4 bases from J, with 11 bases between. CDR3 DNA: TGCAGCGTTAGAACTGCGGGCACTGAAGCTTTCTTT. Encoded protein: CSVRTAGTEAFF.

This clonotype was counted a few times. This chain uses TRBV9 with TRBJ2-1; perhaps TRBD1 as D (6 bases). The CDR3 has 20 amino acids. Germline V gives CDR1 SGDLS, CDR2 YYNGEE. V dropped 1 base and J dropped 1 base, with 24 bases sitting between them. CDR3 coding DNA: TGTGCCAGCAGCGTACCAGCCAAGGGCAGGGGAAGTCGGTCCTACAATGAGCAGTTCTTC. Translating gives CASSVPAKGRGSRSYNEQFF.

The rearrangement uses TRBV15 and TRBJ1-4, with no clear D. The V end was cut by 8 bases, the J end by 5 bases, with 3 bases between. The CDR3 runs 10 residues. The V gene's germline CDR1 is LNHNV and CDR2 YYDKDF (reference sequence). As DNA, the CDR3 is TGTGCCACCGAGAATGAAAAACTGTTTTTT. Translation: CATENEKLFF.

This sequence joins TRBV15 and TRBJ1-2; 7 bases align to TRBD1. Germline V gene lookup returns CDR1 LNHNV and CDR2 YYDKDF (reference sequence). V lost 1 base, J lost 1 base, and 6 bases stayed unmatched. This CDR3 region has 16 residues. The CDR3 DNA is TGTGCCACCAGCAGAGGTGGCAGGGGGAGTAACTATGGCTACACCTTC. This gives the protein CATSRGGRGSNYGYTF.

CDR3 sequence: CASSFGRRQPQHF. In DNA, the CDR3 is TGTGCCAGCAGTTTCGGGCGTCGTCAGCCCCAGCATTTT. V and J are TRBV27 and TRBJ1-5; no clear D gene. The CDR3 has 13 amino acids. V lost 3 bases to trimming and J lost 6 bases, with 9 bases between them. Germline CDR1 is MNHEY and CDR2 is SMNVEV (reference sequence).

This clonotype turned up a few times. V gene TRBV27 combines with J gene TRBJ2-3; a possible D gene is TRBD1 (6 bases). V was trimmed by 2 bases and J by 5 bases, leaving 11 bases between them. The CDR3 covers 14 residues. Germline loops: CDR1 MNHEY, CDR2 SMNVEV (reference sequence). The CDR3 loop reads CASSLANREDTQYF. The DNA for the CDR3 is TGTGCCAGCAGTTTAGCAAACAGGGAAGATACGCAGTATTTT.

In its sample, this clonotype was seen a few times. This sequence joins TRBV24-1 and TRBJ2-2; D is unresolved. Trimming removed 7 bases at V and 1 base at J, with 9 bases between. There are 14 residues in the CDR3. Germline CDR1 is KGHDR and CDR2 is SFDVKD. DNA for the CDR3: TGTGCCACCAGGTCCCGGAAGAACACCGGGGAGCTGTTTTTT. Residues: CATRSRKNTGELFF.

This clonotype showed up many times. The chain links TRBV29-1 to TRBJ2-7; unclear D gene. Per the germline V gene, CDR1 is SQVTM and CDR2 is ANQGSEA. This CDR3 has 12 amino acids. Trimming took off 5 bases at V and 3 bases at J, with 11 bases between the two ends. This CDR3 is CSVRHWSYEQYF. For the CDR3, the DNA is TGCAGCGTTCGGCATTGGAGCTACGAGCAGTACTTC.

The V call is TRBV10-2, the J call TRBJ2-1, with 12 bases lining up with TRBD2. CDR3 length equals 15 residues. Trimming cost V 7 bases and J 6 bases; bases outside gene matches: 7. Germline values: CDR1 WSHSY, CDR2 SAAADI. In nucleotides, the CDR3 is TGCGCCAGCACCTCACTAGCGGGAGGTGGCAATGAGCAGTTCTTC. It codes for CASTSLAGGGNEQFF.

This rearrangement joins TRBV27 to TRBJ1-2; 9 nucleotides align to TRBD1. V lost 6 bases and J lost 5; bases outside the gene matches: 7. Germline CDR1 reads MNHEY; CDR2 reads SMNVEV (reference sequence). The CDR3 has 14 amino acids. Here the CDR3 reads CASRPGTGPYGYTF. The CDR3 bases are TGTGCCAGCAGACCCGGGACAGGGCCATATGGCTACACCTTC.

This chain links TRBV3-1 with TRBJ2-2; TRBD2 matches 9 bases. The CDR3 sequence is 18 residues long. After removal of 0 bases from V and 6 bases from J, the junction contained 11 bases not matched to a gene. Germline CDR1 LGHDT, CDR2 YNNKEL (reference sequence). CDR3 bases: TGTGCCAGCAGCCAAGATCTTGGGGGACTAGCCCCAGCCGGGGAGCTGTTTTTT. It codes for CASSQDLGGLAPAGELFF. Full variable domain (remainder filled in from reference TRBV3-1 and TRBJ2-2): DTAVSQTPKYLVTQMGNDKSIKCEQNLGHDTMYWYKQDSKKFLKIMFSYNNKELIINETVPNRFSPKSPDKAHLNLHINSLELGDSAVYFCASSQDLGGLAPAGELFFGEGSRLTVL.

This clonotype appeared a few times. V is TRBV9 and J is TRBJ1-1, with TRBD1 as a possible D gene (5 bases). The CDR3 spans 15 residues. V lost 4 bases to trimming and J lost 3 bases, with 16 bases between them. Germline V gene lookup returns CDR1 SGDLS and CDR2 YYNGEE. CDR3 sequence reads: CASSPMRGGDTEAFF. The CDR3 DNA follows: TGTGCCAGCAGCCCCATGCGGGGGGGAGACACTGAAGCTTTCTTT.

At least ten counts were recorded for this clonotype. The rearrangement joins TRBV7-9 to TRBJ1-1; possible D gene TRBD1, 5 bases. CDR3 length equals 15 residues. The germline CDR1 and CDR2 sequences are SEHNR and FQNEAQ (reference sequence). The V end lost 7 bases, the J end lost 0 bases, and 15 bases lay between the germline ends. CDR3 in amino acids: CASNRREGMNTEAFF. The CDR3, as DNA: TGTGCCAGCAACCGGCGGGAGGGGATGAACACTGAAGCTTTCTTT.

The V call is TRBV28, the J call TRBJ2-7, with 9 nucleotides matching TRBD2. V lost 6 bases to trimming and J lost 6 bases; unmatched junction nucleotides: 6. The CDR3 runs to 13 residues. Germline V gene data show CDR1 as MDHEN and CDR2 as SYDVKM. The CDR3 DNA reads TGTGCCAGCAGATCCGGGACTAGCCTCGAGCAGTACTTC. It encodes CASRSGTSLEQYF. The entire variable domain, with the rest obtained from reference TRBV28 and TRBJ2-7, is as follows: DVKVTQSSRYLVKRTGEKVFLECVQDMDHENMFWYRQDPGLGLRLIYFSYDVKMKEKGDIPEGYSVSREKKERFSLILESASTNQTSMYLCASRSGTSLEQYFGPGTRLTVT.

This clonotype has more than one count but fewer than ten. The chain employs TRBV29-1 and TRBJ2-2; D gene ambiguous. CDR1 and CDR2 (germline): SQVTM, ANQGSEA. V was pared by 4 bases and J by 1 base, with 7 bases between. This CDR3 has 13 residues. The CDR3 region is CSVVGGNTGELFF. The CDR3 DNA follows: TGCAGCGTTGTCGGCGGGAACACCGGGGAGCTGTTTTTT.

V and J are TRBV5-1 and TRBJ1-2; D is uncertain. Germline V CDR1 and CDR2: SGHRS, YFSETQ. CDR3 length: 16 residues. Trimming shortened V by 0 bases and J by 0 bases, and 12 bases separated the two germline ends. CDR3 region: CASSLGRATTNYGYTF. CDR3 nucleotide sequence: TGCGCCAGCAGCTTGGGCCGGGCGACCACTAACTATGGCTACACCTTC.

In this sample, this clonotype turned up a few times. The chain recombines TRBV4-1 with TRBJ1-6; D not resolved. The germline V gene encodes CDR1 MGHRA and CDR2 YSYEKL. The CDR3 consists of 19 residues. Trimming cost V 2 bases and J 3 bases, with 20 bases left between them. CDR3 in DNA: TGCGCCAGCAGCCAACTCCGGACGGGTCCGACCCTCTATAATTCACCCCTCCACTTT. It yields the protein CASSQLRTGPTLYNSPLHF.

The J gene is TRBJ2-1, the V gene TRBV4-1; 10 bases are shared with TRBD2. Looked up from germline, CDR1 is MGHRA and CDR2 is YSYEKL. V was clipped by 4 bases and J by 5 bases; unmatched bases: 5. The length of the CDR3 is 15 residues. CDR3 residues: CASSLTLAGDNEQFF. DNA of the CDR3: TGCGCCAGCAGCCTGACCCTAGCGGGAGACAATGAGCAGTTCTTC.

This clonotype has ten or more counts. The chain links TRBV7-8 to TRBJ2-1; maybe TRBD1 (5 bases). The CDR3 contains 16 residues. V shed 4 bases and J shed 0 bases, with 13 bases lying between them. The germline CDR1 and CDR2 sequences are SGHVS and FQNEAQ. The CDR3 region has the DNA TGTGCCAGCAGCTCCTACAGGTTCAGCTCCTACAATGAGCAGTTCTTC. It yields the protein CASSSYRFSSYNEQFF. Combining the CDR3 with reference TRBV7-8 and TRBJ2-1 gives the whole variable domain GAGVSQSPRYKVAKRGQDVALRCDPISGHVSLFWYQQALGQGPEFLTYFQNEAQLDKSGLPSDRFFAERPEGSVSTLKIQRTQQEDSAVYLCASSSYRFSSYNEQFFGPGTRLTVL.

This clonotype has only a few counts. The genes are TRBV28 and TRBJ2-6; D is uncertain. The CDR3 length is 15 residues. V was trimmed by 3 bases and J by 0 bases, leaving 6 bases between them. Germline V gene lookup returns CDR1 MDHEN and CDR2 SYDVKM. CDR3 in amino acids: CASSFHPSGANVLTF. CDR3 sequence (DNA): TGTGCCAGCAGTTTCCATCCCTCTGGGGCCAACGTCCTGACTTTC.

The V gene is TRBV5-1, the J gene TRBJ2-3; perhaps TRBD2 as D (6 bases). CDR1 is SGHRS and CDR2 is YFSETQ in the germline V gene. V lost 1 base, J lost 8 bases, and 11 bases lay in between. The CDR3 extends over 13 amino acids. The CDR3, as DNA: TGCGCCAGCAGCTTGTCGTCTAGCGCTACGCAGTATTTT. It specifies CASSLSSSATQYF. Full variable domain (missing parts from reference TRBV5-1 and TRBJ2-3): KAGVTQTPRYLIKTRGQQVTLSCSPISGHRSVSWYQQTPGQGLQFLFEYFSETQRNKGNFPGRFSGRQFSNSRSEMNVSTLELGDSALYLCASSLSSSATQYFGPGTRLTVL.

The chain uses TRBV7-2 and TRBJ1-1; D gene ambiguous. Trimming stripped 5 bases from V and 1 base from J, with 14 bases between. This CDR3 is 15 amino acids long. From germline, CDR1 is SGHTA and CDR2 FQGNSA. Here the CDR3 reads CASSQPLGENTEAFF. CDR3 bases: TGTGCCAGCAGCCAACCCCTCGGGGAGAACACTGAAGCTTTCTTT.